This T cell receptor (beta chain) was found in a study of blood T cell repertoires in COVID-19. Using immunoSEQ multiplex PCR, the repertoire was profiled, and TCRdb retains in-frame clones only, with some absent. The sample holds tens of thousands of clones, about 88% seen once. With 4 bases clipped from V and 3 bases from J, the junction kept 1 base outside the gene matches. This CDR3 comprises 13 residues. CDR1 MNHEY and CDR2 SVGAGI come from the germline V gene. The sequenced sample was peripheral blood. The chain combines TRBV6-5 with TRBJ1-1, with 8 bases lining up with TRBD1. The clonotype originates from a man in his forties with acute or convalescent COVID-19. CDR3 in amino acids: CASSSDRDTEAFF. CDR3 nucleotides: TGTGCCAGCAGTTCGGACAGGGACACTGAAGCTTTCTTT.